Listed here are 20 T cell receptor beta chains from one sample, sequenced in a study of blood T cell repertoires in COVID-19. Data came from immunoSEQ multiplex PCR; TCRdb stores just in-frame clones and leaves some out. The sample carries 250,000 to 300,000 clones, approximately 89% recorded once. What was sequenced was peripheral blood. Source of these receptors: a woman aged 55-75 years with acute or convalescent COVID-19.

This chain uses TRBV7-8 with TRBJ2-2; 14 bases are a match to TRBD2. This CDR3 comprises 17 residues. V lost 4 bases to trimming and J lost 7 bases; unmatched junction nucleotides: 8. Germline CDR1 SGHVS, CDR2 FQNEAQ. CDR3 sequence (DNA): TGTGCCAGCAGCTCTGGACTAGCGGGAGGCGGGTTCGGGGAGCTGTTTTTT. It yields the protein CASSSGLAGGGFGELFF.

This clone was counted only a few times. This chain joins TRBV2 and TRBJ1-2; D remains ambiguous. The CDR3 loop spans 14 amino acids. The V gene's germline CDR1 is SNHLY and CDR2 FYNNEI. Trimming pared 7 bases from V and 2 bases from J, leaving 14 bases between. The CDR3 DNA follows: TGTGCCAGCACCCTGGGAGGGCGGAACTATGGCTACACCTTC. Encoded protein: CASTLGGRNYGYTF.

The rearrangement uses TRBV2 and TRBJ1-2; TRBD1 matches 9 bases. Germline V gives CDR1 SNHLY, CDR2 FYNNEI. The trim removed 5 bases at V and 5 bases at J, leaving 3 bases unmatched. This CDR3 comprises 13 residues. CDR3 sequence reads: CASSPTGGYGYTF. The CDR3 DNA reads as TGTGCCAGCAGTCCGACAGGGGGATATGGCTACACCTTC.

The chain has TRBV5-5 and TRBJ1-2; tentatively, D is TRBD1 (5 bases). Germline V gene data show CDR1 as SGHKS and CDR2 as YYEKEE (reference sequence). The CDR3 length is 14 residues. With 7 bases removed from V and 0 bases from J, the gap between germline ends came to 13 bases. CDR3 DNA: TGTGCCAGCGTACAGGACACCGCTAACTATGGCTACACCTTC. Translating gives CASVQDTANYGYTF.

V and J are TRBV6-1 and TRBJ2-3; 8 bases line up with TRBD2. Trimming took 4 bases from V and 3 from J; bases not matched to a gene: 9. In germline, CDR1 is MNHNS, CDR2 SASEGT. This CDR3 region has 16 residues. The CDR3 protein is CASSGLAGRRTDTQYF. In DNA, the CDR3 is TGTGCCAGCAGTGGCTTAGCGGGGAGAAGGACAGATACGCAGTATTTT.

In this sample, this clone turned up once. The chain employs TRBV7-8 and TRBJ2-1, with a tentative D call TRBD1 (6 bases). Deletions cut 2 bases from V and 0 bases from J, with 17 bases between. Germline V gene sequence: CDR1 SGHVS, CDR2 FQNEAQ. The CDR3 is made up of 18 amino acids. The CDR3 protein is CASSLYQGTLSSYNEQFF. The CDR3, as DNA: TGTGCCAGCAGCTTATATCAGGGGACCCTGAGCTCCTACAATGAGCAGTTCTTC.

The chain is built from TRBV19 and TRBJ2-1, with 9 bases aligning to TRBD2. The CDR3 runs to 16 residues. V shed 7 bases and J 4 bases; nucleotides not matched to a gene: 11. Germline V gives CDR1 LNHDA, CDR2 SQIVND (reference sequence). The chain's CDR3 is CASTISGSTSYNEQFF. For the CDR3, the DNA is TGTGCCAGTACCATTAGCGGGAGTACGAGTTACAATGAGCAGTTCTTC.

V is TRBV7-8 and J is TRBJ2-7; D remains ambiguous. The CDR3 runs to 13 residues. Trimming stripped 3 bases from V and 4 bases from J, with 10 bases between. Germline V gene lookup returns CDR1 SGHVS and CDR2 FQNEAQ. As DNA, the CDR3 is TGTGCCAGCAGCTTGTCGCCCTATTACGAGCAGTACTTC. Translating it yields CASSLSPYYEQYF.

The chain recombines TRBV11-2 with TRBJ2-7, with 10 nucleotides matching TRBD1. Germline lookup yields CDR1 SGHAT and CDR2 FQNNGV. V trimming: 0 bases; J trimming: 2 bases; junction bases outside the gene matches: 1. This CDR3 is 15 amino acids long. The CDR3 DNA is TGTGCCAGCAGCTTAGAGGGGACAGGGGCCTACGAGCAGTACTTC. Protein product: CASSLEGTGAYEQYF. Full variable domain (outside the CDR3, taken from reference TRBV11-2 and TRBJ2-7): EAGVAQSPRYKIIEKRQSVAFWCNPISGHATLYWYQQILGQGPKLLIQFQNNGVVDDSQLPKDRFSAERLKGVDSTLKIQPAKLEDSAVYLCASSLEGTGAYEQYFGPGTRLTVT.

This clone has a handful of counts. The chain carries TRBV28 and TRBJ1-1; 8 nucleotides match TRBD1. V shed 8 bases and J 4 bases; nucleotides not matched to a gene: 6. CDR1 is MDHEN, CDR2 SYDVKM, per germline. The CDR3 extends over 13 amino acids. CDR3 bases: TGTGCCAGCCGTGCGGGACAGGCCACTGAAGCTTTCTTT. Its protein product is CASRAGQATEAFF.

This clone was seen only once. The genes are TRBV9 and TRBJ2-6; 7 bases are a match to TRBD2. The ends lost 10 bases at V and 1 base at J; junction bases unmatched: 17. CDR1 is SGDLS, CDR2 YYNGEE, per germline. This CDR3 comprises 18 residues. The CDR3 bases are TGTGCCCGCCGCCGCTGGGTTGGGGGGGTATCTGGGGCCAACGTCCTGACTTTC. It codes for CARRRWVGGVSGANVLTF.

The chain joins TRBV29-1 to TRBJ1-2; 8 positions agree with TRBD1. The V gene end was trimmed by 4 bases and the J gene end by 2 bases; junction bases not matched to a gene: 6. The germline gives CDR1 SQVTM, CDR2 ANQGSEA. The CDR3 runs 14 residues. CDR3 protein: CSVAGQGGNYGYTF. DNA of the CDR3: TGCAGCGTTGCCGGACAGGGTGGAAACTATGGCTACACCTTC.

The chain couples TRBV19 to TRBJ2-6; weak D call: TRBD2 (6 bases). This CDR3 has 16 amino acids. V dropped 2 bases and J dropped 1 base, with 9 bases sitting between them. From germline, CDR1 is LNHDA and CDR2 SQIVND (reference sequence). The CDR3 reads CASSITRGSGANVLTF. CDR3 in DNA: TGTGCCAGTAGTATAACTCGGGGGTCTGGGGCCAACGTCCTGACTTTC. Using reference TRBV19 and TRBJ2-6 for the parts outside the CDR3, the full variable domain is DGGITQSPKYLFRKEGQNVTLSCEQNLNHDAMYWYRQDPGQGLRLIYYSQIVNDFQKGDIAEGYSVSREKKESFPLTVTSAQKNPTAFYLCASSITRGSGANVLTFGAGSRLTVL.

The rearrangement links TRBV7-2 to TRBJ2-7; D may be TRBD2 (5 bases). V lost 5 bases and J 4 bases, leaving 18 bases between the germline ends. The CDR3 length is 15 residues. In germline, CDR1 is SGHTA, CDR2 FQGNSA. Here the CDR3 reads CASSPKIRGVYEQYF. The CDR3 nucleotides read TGTGCCAGCAGCCCCAAAATCCGGGGAGTGTACGAGCAGTACTTC.

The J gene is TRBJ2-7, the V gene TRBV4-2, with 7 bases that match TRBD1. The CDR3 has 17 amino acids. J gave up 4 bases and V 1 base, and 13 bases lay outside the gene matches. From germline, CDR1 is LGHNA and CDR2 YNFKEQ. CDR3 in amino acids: CASSQVGAQGLEYEQYF. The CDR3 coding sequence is TGTGCCAGCAGCCAAGTAGGGGCACAGGGGCTGGAATACGAGCAGTACTTC.

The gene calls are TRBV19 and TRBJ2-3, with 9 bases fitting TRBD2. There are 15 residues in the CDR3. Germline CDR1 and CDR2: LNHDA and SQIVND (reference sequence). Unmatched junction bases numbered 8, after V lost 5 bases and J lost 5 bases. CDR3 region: CASSYSGSGGDTQYF. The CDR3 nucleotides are TGTGCCAGTAGTTATAGCGGGAGCGGGGGAGATACGCAGTATTTT.

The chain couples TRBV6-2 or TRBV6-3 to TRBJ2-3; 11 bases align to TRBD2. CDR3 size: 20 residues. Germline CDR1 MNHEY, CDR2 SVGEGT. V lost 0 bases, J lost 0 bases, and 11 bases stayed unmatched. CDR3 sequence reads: CASSYSASGRFSPSTDTQYF. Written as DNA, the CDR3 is TGTGCCAGCAGTTACTCGGCTAGCGGGAGGTTCTCGCCTAGCACAGATACGCAGTATTTT.

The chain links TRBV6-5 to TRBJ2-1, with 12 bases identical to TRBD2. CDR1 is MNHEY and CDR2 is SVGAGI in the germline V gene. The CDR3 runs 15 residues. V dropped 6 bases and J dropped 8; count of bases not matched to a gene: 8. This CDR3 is CASRSSGGAWDEQFF. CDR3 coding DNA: TGTGCCAGCAGGTCTAGCGGGGGGGCTTGGGATGAGCAGTTCTTC.

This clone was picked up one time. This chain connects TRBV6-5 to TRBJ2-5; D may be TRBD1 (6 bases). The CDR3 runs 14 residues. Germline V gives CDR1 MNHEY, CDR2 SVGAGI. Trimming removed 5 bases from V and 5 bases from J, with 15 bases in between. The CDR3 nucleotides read TGTGCCAGCAGTATACAGGGTTTAGGGGAGACCCAGTACTTC. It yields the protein CASSIQGLGETQYF.

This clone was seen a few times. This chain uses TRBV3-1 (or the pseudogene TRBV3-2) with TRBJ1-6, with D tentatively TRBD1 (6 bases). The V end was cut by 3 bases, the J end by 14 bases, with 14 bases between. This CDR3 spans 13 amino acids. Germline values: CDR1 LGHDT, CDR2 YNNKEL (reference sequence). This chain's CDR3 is CASSHPGGLALHF. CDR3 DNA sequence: TGTGCCAGCAGCCATCCGGGGGGCCTCGCCCTCCACTTT.